This paragraph reports one T cell receptor beta chain. The antigen remains undetermined. The data were taken from a study of Graves' ophthalmopathy and Graves' hyperthyroidism. Findings and caveats of the study: This model predicted ophthalmopathy progression (sensitivity 65% to 71%, specificity about 72%).

Amplification targeted the TCR beta CDR3 regions, with RNA transcripts as the source material. The first-round RT-PCR employed HTBI primers together with the Qiagen OneStep RT-PCR kit. A multiplex PCR was then performed as the second round. TCRdb re-called the multiplex PCR reads through MiXCR, storing one row per CDR3 protein. There are around 1.1 million distinct CDR3 sequences in the sample; roughly 35% occur only once, and more than 9.5% lies in the top ten. CDR1 and CDR2 from the germline V gene are DFQATT and SNEGSKA (reference sequence). Germline trimming cut 6 bases from V and 6 bases from J; bases unmatched to any gene: 9. The CDR3 is 14 residues long. Enrolled hyperthyroidism patients had a new diagnosis, a duration under 2 months, and an age of 18 to 65. Exclusion applied to patients with other autoimmune diseases, uncontrolled infections, pregnancy or lactation.

The chain recombines TRBV20-1 with TRBJ1-5; 9 nucleotides agree with TRBD1. Sequenced input: peripheral blood or thyroid tissue (not recorded which). The receptor comes from an adult man with Graves' hyperthyroidism. CDR3 loop: CSAPEGQGSQPQHF. CDR3 DNA: TGCAGTGCCCCCGAGGGACAGGGAAGTCAGCCCCAGCATTTT.